This is a list of T cell receptor beta chains from one sample in a study of long-term antiretroviral therapy in people with HIV. Using immunoSEQ multiplex PCR, the repertoire was profiled, and TCRdb retains in-frame clones only, with some absent. This table has around 19,000 clones, around 82% appearing once. Sequencing used unsorted PBMCs, obtained less than 2.5 years after starting antiretroviral therapy. These TCRs come from a man aged 35 to 55 with HIV. Both conserved end residues are part of each CDR3. Each record gives: V gene, D gene, clone size, J gene, CDR3 protein, CDR3 DNA. A D gene is named only where the DNA matches it firmly. Size tells how often a clone was seen (once, few, many) or the class of an expanded clone, and some rows leave it out.

V: TRBV7-5
D: NA
size: NA
J: TRBJ1-2
CDR3: CASSPGSVYGYTF
DNA: TGTGCCAGCAGCCCGGGCTCCGTCTATGGCTACACCTTC

V: TRBV27
D: NA
size: NA
J: TRBJ1-1
CDR3: CASSFVEGTEAFF
DNA: TGTGCCAGCAGTTTTGTGGAAGGCACTGAAGCTTTCTTT

V: TRBV2
D: NA
size: NA
J: TRBJ2-1
CDR3: CASSELADTSYNEQFF
DNA: TGTGCCAGCAGTGAGCTGGCTGATACCTCCTACAATGAGCAGTTCTTC

V: TRBV14
D: TRBD1
size: NA
J: TRBJ1-1
CDR3: CASSRGAGTGGRNTEAFF
DNA: TGTGCCAGCAGCAGGGGAGCCGGGACAGGGGGCCGGAACACTGAAGCTTTCTTT

V: TRBV10-3
D: TRBD2
size: once
J: TRBJ2-7
CDR3: CAISSGRLDEQYF
DNA: TGTGCCATCAGTAGCGGGAGACTGGACGAGCAGTACTTC

V: TRBV5-6
D: NA
size: NA
J: TRBJ1-1
CDR3: CASSLLRGNTEAFF
DNA: TGTGCCAGCAGCTTGTTGAGAGGGAACACTGAAGCTTTCTTT

V: TRBV11-3
D: NA
size: NA
J: TRBJ1-2
CDR3: CASSLRRQASIGYGYTF
DNA: TGTGCCAGCAGCTTGCGGCGACAGGCCTCTATAGGGTATGGCTACACCTTC

V: TRBV6-5
D: NA
size: NA
J: TRBJ1-5
CDR3: CASRREGSHQPQHF
DNA: TGTGCCAGCAGGAGGGAGGGGAGCCACCAGCCCCAGCATTTT

V: TRBV7-9
D: TRBD2
size: NA
J: TRBJ2-1
CDR3: CASSLGAGTRPYNEQFF
DNA: TGTGCCAGCAGCCTTGGGGCCGGGACTAGGCCCTACAATGAGCAGTTCTTC

V: TRBV18
D: NA
size: NA
J: TRBJ1-1
CDR3: CASSPRTGDTEAFF
DNA: TGTGCCAGCTCACCCAGGACGGGAGACACTGAAGCTTTCTTT

V: TRBV5-1
D: TRBD1
size: once
J: TRBJ1-2
CDR3: CASSLSGQGYSDYGYTF
DNA: TGCGCCAGCAGCTTGTCGGGACAGGGGTATTCAGACTATGGCTACACCTTC

V: TRBV19
D: NA
size: NA
J: TRBJ2-5
CDR3: CASSIPGRLGETQYF
DNA: TGTGCCAGTAGCATACCGGGACGCCTTGGGGAGACCCAGTACTTC

V: TRBV5-1
D: NA
size: NA
J: TRBJ2-5
CDR3: CASSLQETQYF
DNA: TGCGCCAGCAGCCTTCAAGAGACCCAGTACTTC

V: TRBV7-2
D: NA
size: NA
J: TRBJ1-1
CDR3: CASSFSRGMNTEAFF
DNA: TGTGCCAGCAGCTTTAGTCGCGGAATGAACACTGAAGCTTTCTTT

V: TRBV7-6
D: NA
size: NA
J: TRBJ1-3
CDR3: CASSLGSGRSGNTIYF
DNA: TGTGCCAGCAGCTTAGGTTCGGGGAGGTCTGGAAACACCATATATTTT

V: TRBV11-2
D: TRBD2
size: NA
J: TRBJ2-2
CDR3: CASSLQAGAANTGELFF
DNA: TGTGCCAGCAGCTTACAAGCGGGGGCAGCGAACACCGGGGAGCTGTTTTTT

V: TRBV4-1
D: NA
size: few
J: TRBJ2-2
CDR3: CASSQSGYTGELFF
DNA: TGCGCCAGCAGCCAATCGGGTTACACCGGGGAGCTGTTTTTT

V: TRBV29-1
D: NA
size: once
J: TRBJ2-3
CDR3: CSVQGPSTDTQYF
DNA: TGCAGCGTGCAGGGGCCTAGCACAGATACGCAGTATTTT

V: TRBV19
D: NA
size: NA
J: TRBJ2-7
CDR3: CASSIQGGYEQYF
DNA: TGTGCCAGTAGTATACAGGGGGGCTACGAGCAGTACTTC

V: TRBV4-1
D: NA
size: NA
J: TRBJ1-1
CDR3: CASSQRAAMNTEAFF
DNA: TGCGCCAGCAGCCAAAGAGCAGCCATGAACACTGAAGCTTTCTTT

V: TRBV6-5
D: TRBD1
size: NA
J: TRBJ1-1
CDR3: CASSPGQLLNTEAFF
DNA: TGTGCCAGCAGTCCGGGACAGCTTTTGAACACTGAAGCTTTCTTT

V: TRBV6-1
D: NA
size: NA
J: TRBJ2-2
CDR3: CASSENRGGNTGELFF
DNA: TGTGCCAGCAGTGAGAACAGGGGGGGCAACACCGGGGAGCTGTTTTTT

V: TRBV5-1
D: TRBD1
size: NA
J: TRBJ1-2
CDR3: CASSLPGQGAGGYTF
DNA: TGCGCCAGCAGCTTACCGGGACAGGGGGCTGGTGGCTACACCTTC

V: TRBV14
D: NA
size: NA
J: TRBJ2-7
CDR3: CASSRKWQSSYEQYF
DNA: TGTGCCAGCAGCCGGAAATGGCAGAGCTCCTACGAGCAGTACTTC

V: TRBV6-6
D: NA
size: NA
J: TRBJ2-1
CDR3: CASRDQQVSVNEQFF
DNA: TGTGCCAGCAGGGACCAACAGGTGTCGGTCAATGAGCAGTTCTTC

V: TRBV18
D: TRBD2
size: once
J: TRBJ2-7
CDR3: CASSPRSLAGSSSYEQYF
DNA: TGTGCCAGCTCACCACGCTCCCTAGCGGGGTCGAGCTCCTACGAGCAGTACTTC

V: TRBV7-9
D: NA
size: NA
J: TRBJ2-5
CDR3: CASFSPGRATQYF
DNA: TGTGCCAGCTTTTCCCCAGGGCGTGCGACCCAGTACTTC

V: TRBV5-1
D: NA
size: NA
J: TRBJ2-7
CDR3: CASSPGIEHSYEQYF
DNA: TGCGCCAGCAGCCCAGGCATCGAGCATTCCTACGAGCAGTACTTC

V: TRBV19
D: TRBD1
size: NA
J: TRBJ1-1
CDR3: CASSARGTANTEAFF
DNA: TGTGCCAGTAGTGCCAGGGGGACGGCGAACACTGAAGCTTTCTTT

V: TRBV18
D: NA
size: NA
J: TRBJ1-5
CDR3: CASSQQANQPQHF
DNA: TGTGCCAGCTCACAACAGGCCAATCAGCCCCAGCATTTT

V: TRBV7-8
D: NA
size: NA
J: TRBJ1-3
CDR3: CASRSGPPSGNTIYF
DNA: TGTGCCAGCAGATCAGGTCCCCCGTCTGGAAACACCATATATTTT

V: TRBV5-1
D: NA
size: NA
J: TRBJ1-2
CDR3: CASTETPSYGYTF
DNA: TGCGCCAGCACGGAAACCCCGAGTTATGGCTACACCTTC

V: TRBV5-6
D: TRBD2
size: NA
J: TRBJ2-1
CDR3: CASSLPPSGKENEQFF
DNA: TGTGCCAGCAGCCTGCCCCCTAGCGGGAAGGAAAATGAGCAGTTCTTC

V: TRBV29-1
D: NA
size: NA
J: TRBJ2-5
CDR3: CSLVGGGLETQYF
DNA: TGCAGCCTTGTCGGAGGGGGCCTTGAGACCCAGTACTTC

V: TRBV5-1
D: NA
size: NA
J: TRBJ1-6
CDR3: CASSHSPGGTDNSPLHF
DNA: TGCGCCAGCAGCCACTCCCCCGGGGGGACGGATAATTCACCCCTCCACTTT

V: TRBV6-1
D: NA
size: NA
J: TRBJ1-6
CDR3: CASSEDSGRNSPLHF
DNA: TGTGCCAGCAGTGAAGATTCGGGCCGCAATTCACCCCTCCACTTT

V: TRBV9
D: NA
size: once
J: TRBJ2-1
CDR3: CASSAGTEQFF
DNA: TGTGCCAGCAGCGCCGGGACCGAGCAGTTCTTC

V: TRBV7-9
D: NA
size: NA
J: TRBJ2-1
CDR3: CASREYNEQFF
DNA: TGTGCCAGCAGGGAATACAATGAGCAGTTCTTC

V: TRBV6-6
D: NA
size: NA
J: TRBJ1-5
CDR3: CASKGEETSPQHF
DNA: TGTGCCAGCAAGGGGGAGGAAACGTCGCCCCAGCATTTT

V: TRBV5-1
D: NA
size: NA
J: TRBJ2-1
CDR3: CASSSTPTDYNEQFF
DNA: TGCGCCAGCAGCTCAACCCCGACGGACTACAATGAGCAGTTCTTC

V: TRBV5-4
D: NA
size: NA
J: TRBJ1-5
CDR3: CASSFTGQAGNQPQHF
DNA: TGTGCCAGCAGCTTTACAGGCCAAGCGGGCAATCAGCCCCAGCATTTT

V: TRBV11-2
D: TRBD2
size: NA
J: TRBJ2-2
CDR3: CASSRRGTGELFF
DNA: TGTGCCAGCAGCCGGCGGGGGACCGGGGAGCTGTTTTTT

V: TRBV7-9
D: NA
size: NA
J: TRBJ2-2
CDR3: CASNLAGPNTGELFF
DNA: TGTGCCAGCAACCTAGCCGGACCGAACACCGGGGAGCTGTTTTTT

V: TRBV13
D: NA
size: NA
J: TRBJ2-7
CDR3: CASSPSLEYEQYF
DNA: TGTGCCAGCAGCCCCTCGTTGGAGTACGAGCAGTACTTC

V: TRBV19
D: NA
size: once
J: TRBJ2-5
CDR3: CASSIGGEETQYF
DNA: TGTGCCAGTAGTATCGGAGGGGAAGAGACCCAGTACTTC

V: TRBV5-1
D: NA
size: NA
J: TRBJ2-7
CDR3: CASSRQADYEQYF
DNA: TGCGCCAGCAGCCGGCAGGCTGACTACGAGCAGTACTTC